The rows below give T cell receptor beta chains drawn from one sample of a study of T cell responses to AZD1222 COVID-19 vaccine. The assay was immunoSEQ multiplex PCR, and TCRdb's table has in-frame clones only and misses some. This table holds roughly 150,000 clones, 80% to 90% found once. Here the sequenced sample was peripheral blood, taken on day 0 of AZD1222 vaccination. The receptor source for this set is an adult in good health. Each CDR3 is given with its conserved first and last residue. D genes are given only for firm matches. The size entry is marked missing in some rows and otherwise reads once, few, many or a size class.

cdr3_nt: TGTGCCAGCACACTTCAGACAGGGCCGAATCAGCCCCAGCATTTT; cdr3_aa: CASTLQTGPNQPQHF; v_call: TRBV6-5; d_call: TRBD1; clone_size: -; j_call: TRBJ1-5
cdr3_nt: TGTGCCAGCAGTCCTTTCGGGACAGCTTACAATGAGCAGTTCTTC; cdr3_aa: CASSPFGTAYNEQFF; v_call: TRBV5-8; d_call: TRBD1; clone_size: -; j_call: TRBJ2-1
cdr3_nt: TGTGCCAGCAGTTATACCCTTAGCGACTACACTGAAGCTTTCTTT; cdr3_aa: CASSYTLSDYTEAFF; v_call: TRBV2; d_call: -; clone_size: -; j_call: TRBJ1-1
cdr3_nt: TGTGCCAGCAGTGAATTCGGGGCCACGGACTATGGCTACACCTTC; cdr3_aa: CASSEFGATDYGYTF; v_call: TRBV2; d_call: -; clone_size: -; j_call: TRBJ1-2
cdr3_nt: TGTGCCAGCAGACCGAAAGCTAACTATGGCTACACCTTC; cdr3_aa: CASRPKANYGYTF; v_call: TRBV14; d_call: -; clone_size: once; j_call: TRBJ1-2
cdr3_nt: TGTGCCATCAGAGGAGCAGGTGAAGGGTATGGCTACACCTTC; cdr3_aa: CAIRGAGEGYGYTF; v_call: TRBV10-3; d_call: -; clone_size: few; j_call: TRBJ1-2
cdr3_nt: TGTGCCAGCAGCCTACTCTCTGGGGCCAACGTCCTGACTTTC; cdr3_aa: CASSLLSGANVLTF; v_call: TRBV3-1/TRBV3-2; d_call: -; clone_size: -; j_call: TRBJ2-6
cdr3_nt: TGTGCCAGCAGTTTTCGACAGTTCGAAGCTTTCTTT; cdr3_aa: CASSFRQFEAFF; v_call: TRBV6-2/TRBV6-3; d_call: -; clone_size: -; j_call: TRBJ1-1
cdr3_nt: TGCAGTGCTCTAGTGAACACTGAAGCTTTCTTT; cdr3_aa: CSALVNTEAFF; v_call: TRBV20-1; d_call: -; clone_size: -; j_call: TRBJ1-1
cdr3_nt: TGTGCCAGTGGACTAGCGGGAGCGCGAGAGACCCAGTACTTC; cdr3_aa: CASGLAGARETQYF; v_call: TRBV19; d_call: TRBD2; clone_size: -; j_call: TRBJ2-5
cdr3_nt: TGTGCCAGCAGTGAAGCGGGCAGGGCGAAGGAAAAACTGTTTTTT; cdr3_aa: CASSEAGRAKEKLFF; v_call: TRBV25-1; d_call: -; clone_size: -; j_call: TRBJ1-4
cdr3_nt: TGTGCCAGCAGCCAAGCCGGGACGGAGGTGCAGTACTTC; cdr3_aa: CASSQAGTEVQYF; v_call: TRBV3-1/TRBV3-2; d_call: -; clone_size: -; j_call: TRBJ2-7
cdr3_nt: TGTGCCAGCAGCAATTATGAGCGGGACAAAATCTCTAGTTCTGGAAACACCATATATTTT; cdr3_aa: CASSNYERDKISSSGNTIYF; v_call: TRBV21-1; d_call: -; clone_size: -; j_call: TRBJ1-3
cdr3_nt: TGTGCCAGCAGTCCCACGACAGGGTCTGGGGCCAACGTCCTGACTTTC; cdr3_aa: CASSPTTGSGANVLTF; v_call: TRBV28; d_call: TRBD1; clone_size: -; j_call: TRBJ2-6
cdr3_nt: TGTGCCATCAGTGTGGGGGCGGATACTACTGAAGCTTTCTTT; cdr3_aa: CAISVGADTTEAFF; v_call: TRBV10-3; d_call: -; clone_size: -; j_call: TRBJ1-1
cdr3_nt: TGCAGTGCCTGGGGGACCGGGGAGCTGTTTTTT; cdr3_aa: CSAWGTGELFF; v_call: TRBV20-1; d_call: -; clone_size: -; j_call: TRBJ2-2
cdr3_nt: TGCAGCGTTCTTCCGGGACACCGATCGTTGAACACCGGGGAGCTGTTTTTT; cdr3_aa: CSVLPGHRSLNTGELFF; v_call: TRBV29-1; d_call: -; clone_size: -; j_call: TRBJ2-2
cdr3_nt: TGTGCCAGCAGTCTACAGGGGAATCAGCCCCAGCATTTT; cdr3_aa: CASSLQGNQPQHF; v_call: TRBV28; d_call: TRBD1; clone_size: -; j_call: TRBJ1-5
cdr3_nt: TGTGCCAGCTCACGCGTCTTCGAAACAGGAACTGAAGCTTTCTTT; cdr3_aa: CASSRVFETGTEAFF; v_call: TRBV18; d_call: -; clone_size: -; j_call: TRBJ1-1
cdr3_nt: TGTGCCAGCAGTTGGGGGGCCGGCGGGTTGGCTTTCTTT; cdr3_aa: CASSWGAGGLAFF; v_call: TRBV27; d_call: -; clone_size: -; j_call: TRBJ1-1
cdr3_nt: TGTGCCAGTAGTATCGCGGGAGCGGAGACCCAGTACTTC; cdr3_aa: CASSIAGAETQYF; v_call: TRBV19; d_call: TRBD2; clone_size: -; j_call: TRBJ2-5
cdr3_nt: TGTGCCAGTAATATCGCGGGGGCAGGACAGCCCCAGCATTTT; cdr3_aa: CASNIAGAGQPQHF; v_call: TRBV19; d_call: -; clone_size: -; j_call: TRBJ1-5
cdr3_nt: TGTGCCAGTAGAGGACAGGGTTTCGCGGGGACACCCCTCCACTTT; cdr3_aa: CASRGQGFAGTPLHF; v_call: TRBV19; d_call: TRBD1; clone_size: few; j_call: TRBJ1-6
cdr3_nt: TGTGCCACTGGACAGGGGGCAACAGATACGCAGTATTTT; cdr3_aa: CATGQGATDTQYF; v_call: TRBV6-4; d_call: TRBD1; clone_size: few; j_call: TRBJ2-3
cdr3_nt: TGTGCCAGCAGCCAAAAATTGGAGACAGGGGGCCGCCAGCCCCAGCATTTT; cdr3_aa: CASSQKLETGGRQPQHF; v_call: TRBV14; d_call: TRBD1; clone_size: -; j_call: TRBJ1-5
cdr3_nt: TGTGCCACCAGCACAGGGCCCAATACGCAGTATTTT; cdr3_aa: CATSTGPNTQYF; v_call: TRBV15; d_call: -; clone_size: few; j_call: TRBJ2-3
cdr3_nt: TGTGCCACTACGGACAGGGTAGGAACTAATGAAAAACTGTTTTTT; cdr3_aa: CATTDRVGTNEKLFF; v_call: TRBV10-3; d_call: TRBD1; clone_size: -; j_call: TRBJ1-4
cdr3_nt: TGTGCCAGCAGCCAAGATTCCACGGCAGATACGCAGTATTTT; cdr3_aa: CASSQDSTADTQYF; v_call: TRBV14; d_call: -; clone_size: -; j_call: TRBJ2-3
cdr3_nt: TGTGCCAGCAGTTTAGCGGGAGCGGACACCGGGGAGCTGTTTTTT; cdr3_aa: CASSLAGADTGELFF; v_call: TRBV7-9; d_call: TRBD2; clone_size: -; j_call: TRBJ2-2
cdr3_nt: TGTGCCAGCAGCCCAGGACAGCTTGAGCAGTTCTTC; cdr3_aa: CASSPGQLEQFF; v_call: TRBV6-5; d_call: -; clone_size: -; j_call: TRBJ2-1
cdr3_nt: TGTGCCAGCAGCACCAATTTTGTGGGAGAGCAGTTCTTC; cdr3_aa: CASSTNFVGEQFF; v_call: TRBV9; d_call: -; clone_size: -; j_call: TRBJ2-1
cdr3_nt: TGTGCCAGCAGCGAACAGGGGGCGGCCGGGGAGCTGTTTTTT; cdr3_aa: CASSEQGAAGELFF; v_call: TRBV11-2; d_call: TRBD1; clone_size: -; j_call: TRBJ2-2
cdr3_nt: TGTGCCAGCAGTTTGACAGACGAACGCGAGCAGTACTTC; cdr3_aa: CASSLTDEREQYF; v_call: TRBV6-5; d_call: -; clone_size: -; j_call: TRBJ2-7
cdr3_nt: TGCGCCAGCAGTCTCGGACTAGCGGGTTTGTCCTACGAGCAGTACTTC; cdr3_aa: CASSLGLAGLSYEQYF; v_call: TRBV5-1; d_call: TRBD2; clone_size: -; j_call: TRBJ2-7
cdr3_nt: TGTGCCAGCAGCTTAGCGACCCCCCCCTACGAGCAGTACTTC; cdr3_aa: CASSLATPPYEQYF; v_call: TRBV7-9; d_call: -; clone_size: -; j_call: TRBJ2-7
cdr3_nt: TGTGCCAGCAGCTGGCCGGGACAGGGGTTCGCTGAAGCTTTCTTT; cdr3_aa: CASSWPGQGFAEAFF; v_call: TRBV7-2; d_call: TRBD1; clone_size: -; j_call: TRBJ1-1
cdr3_nt: TGTGCCACCAGTCAAGGGCCGGATACGCAGTATTTT; cdr3_aa: CATSQGPDTQYF; v_call: TRBV24-1; d_call: -; clone_size: few; j_call: TRBJ2-3
cdr3_nt: TGTGCCAGCAGTCCTAGCGGGAGGGCAGCAGATACGCAGTATTTT; cdr3_aa: CASSPSGRAADTQYF; v_call: TRBV6-4; d_call: TRBD2; clone_size: -; j_call: TRBJ2-3
cdr3_nt: TGTGCCAGCAGCTCCGGCCCGGAGGGGACCCAGTACTTC; cdr3_aa: CASSSGPEGTQYF; v_call: TRBV7-3; d_call: -; clone_size: -; j_call: TRBJ2-5
cdr3_nt: TGTGCCAGCAGCCCGATCGGACCCCCCCTCCACTTT; cdr3_aa: CASSPIGPPLHF; v_call: TRBV12-3/TRBV12-4; d_call: -; clone_size: -; j_call: TRBJ1-6
cdr3_nt: TGTGCCTGGAGGCGCCGAGACAGGGGGCCAGAAGCTTTCTTT; cdr3_aa: CAWRRRDRGPEAFF; v_call: TRBV30; d_call: TRBD1; clone_size: -; j_call: TRBJ1-1
cdr3_nt: TGTGCCAGCAGCCGAATACTCCGGGACAGGGTAACCAAAAACATTCAGTACTTC; cdr3_aa: CASSRILRDRVTKNIQYF; v_call: TRBV5-5; d_call: TRBD1; clone_size: -; j_call: TRBJ2-4
cdr3_nt: TGTGCCAGCAGCCTGACAGGGGGCGATCAGCCCCAGCATTTT; cdr3_aa: CASSLTGGDQPQHF; v_call: TRBV3-1/TRBV3-2; d_call: TRBD1; clone_size: few; j_call: TRBJ1-5
cdr3_nt: TGTGCCACTCAGTTCCCGACGGATTATGGCTACACCTTC; cdr3_aa: CATQFPTDYGYTF; v_call: TRBV28; d_call: -; clone_size: -; j_call: TRBJ1-2
cdr3_nt: TGTGCCAGCAGGCGAGGTGAGAGCTCCTACGAGCAGTACTTC; cdr3_aa: CASRRGESSYEQYF; v_call: TRBV2; d_call: -; clone_size: few; j_call: TRBJ2-7
cdr3_nt: TGTGCCAGCAGCTTATTTGGGACTAGCACAGATACGCAGTATTTT; cdr3_aa: CASSLFGTSTDTQYF; v_call: TRBV7-2; d_call: -; clone_size: -; j_call: TRBJ2-3
cdr3_nt: TGTGCCAGCAGTTACTATCCCGGGCCTAGGGTGAGGTACGAGCAGTACTTC; cdr3_aa: CASSYYPGPRVRYEQYF; v_call: TRBV6-7; d_call: -; clone_size: -; j_call: TRBJ2-7
cdr3_nt: TGTGCCAGCAGCGTAGGGGGGACAGTAGACAATGAGCAGTTCTTC; cdr3_aa: CASSVGGTVDNEQFF; v_call: TRBV9; d_call: TRBD1; clone_size: -; j_call: TRBJ2-1
cdr3_nt: TGTGCCACCAGTGACCTACGCGGGGCTTTCTTT; cdr3_aa: CATSDLRGAFF; v_call: TRBV24-1; d_call: -; clone_size: -; j_call: TRBJ1-1
cdr3_nt: TGTGCCAGCTCACCATTTCTGACTAGCGGGAGGGACCGGCCTGAGCAGTTCTTC; cdr3_aa: CASSPFLTSGRDRPEQFF; v_call: TRBV18; d_call: TRBD2; clone_size: -; j_call: TRBJ2-1
cdr3_nt: TGTGCCAGCAGCCCCGGGACTAGCGGGGGATATACGCAGTATTTT; cdr3_aa: CASSPGTSGGYTQYF; v_call: TRBV7-3; d_call: TRBD2; clone_size: -; j_call: TRBJ2-3
cdr3_nt: TGTGCCAGCAGACGATCGGACGTATTTGAGACCCAGTACTTC; cdr3_aa: CASRRSDVFETQYF; v_call: TRBV27; d_call: -; clone_size: -; j_call: TRBJ2-5
cdr3_nt: TGTGCCTGGAGTGTTGGGGAGGTTAGTGGAAACATTCAGTACTTC; cdr3_aa: CAWSVGEVSGNIQYF; v_call: TRBV30; d_call: -; clone_size: -; j_call: TRBJ2-4
cdr3_nt: TGTGCCATCCAGGTCATCTCTGGAAACACCATATATTTT; cdr3_aa: CAIQVISGNTIYF; v_call: TRBV10-3; d_call: -; clone_size: -; j_call: TRBJ1-3
cdr3_nt: TGTGCCAGCTCACGTTGGGCGACAGAACAAGAGACCCAGTACTTC; cdr3_aa: CASSRWATEQETQYF; v_call: TRBV18; d_call: -; clone_size: -; j_call: TRBJ2-5
cdr3_nt: TGTGCCAGCAGCTTGGGGGGCGGGATTGTTAATGAGCAGTTCTTC; cdr3_aa: CASSLGGGIVNEQFF; v_call: TRBV5-4; d_call: -; clone_size: -; j_call: TRBJ2-1
cdr3_nt: TGTGCCAGCAGCTTGGAGCCGTCTATGAATGAAAAACTGTTTTTT; cdr3_aa: CASSLEPSMNEKLFF; v_call: TRBV5-6; d_call: -; clone_size: -; j_call: TRBJ1-4
cdr3_nt: TGTGCCAGCAGCGGGTCAGATTGGGGCTACACCTTC; cdr3_aa: CASSGSDWGYTF; v_call: TRBV28; d_call: -; clone_size: few; j_call: TRBJ1-2
cdr3_nt: TGTGCCAGCAGCTTGACAGGGACTAATGAAAAACTGTTTTTT; cdr3_aa: CASSLTGTNEKLFF; v_call: TRBV5-4; d_call: -; clone_size: -; j_call: TRBJ1-4
cdr3_nt: TGTGCCAGCAGATACATGGGGGAGGACACTGAAGCTTTCTTT; cdr3_aa: CASRYMGEDTEAFF; v_call: TRBV6-5; d_call: -; clone_size: once; j_call: TRBJ1-1